The rows below give T cell receptor beta chains drawn from one sample of a study of blood T cell repertoires in COVID-19. Assay: immunoSEQ multiplex PCR; the TCRdb copy retains only in-frame clones and omits some. Of approximately 200,000 clones listed, roughly 80% are singletons. The sample taken for sequencing was PBMCs or T cells enriched from blood (not recorded which). The receptors stem from a woman between 40 and 55 years old with acute COVID-19. The CDR3 runs from the conserved cysteine through the conserved F or W. A D gene is named only where the DNA matches it firmly. A clone size is listed for some rows: how often the clone was seen (once, few, many), or a class if it is expanded.

>TRBV28|.|.|TRBJ2-5
CASRLGTQETQYF
TGTGCCAGCAGACTCGGGACACAAGAGACCCAGTACTTC
>TRBV28|.|TRBD1|TRBJ1-4
CASSLRQGGNEKLFF
TGTGCCAGCAGTTTAAGACAGGGCGGGAATGAAAAACTGTTTTTT
>TRBV11-2|.|TRBD2|TRBJ2-1
CASREGTSGRNEQFF
TGTGCCAGCAGAGAGGGGACTAGCGGGAGAAATGAGCAGTTCTTC
>TRBV28|.|.|TRBJ1-2
CASSLGAGYYGYTF
TGTGCCAGCAGTTTAGGTGCAGGTTATTATGGCTACACCTTC
>TRBV11-3|.|TRBD1|TRBJ2-1
CASSSPGGKGYNEQFF
TGTGCCAGCAGCTCCCCAGGGGGTAAGGGGTACAATGAGCAGTTCTTC
>TRBV7-6|few|.|TRBJ2-5
CASSLLSGTQYF
TGTGCCAGCAGCTTACTTTCGGGGACCCAGTACTTC
>TRBV6-4|.|.|TRBJ2-1
CASSVRDNNEQFF
TGTGCCAGCAGTGTCCGGGACAACAATGAGCAGTTCTTC
>TRBV7-9|.|TRBD1|TRBJ1-2
CASSQDRGRTSYGYTF
TGTGCCAGCAGTCAGGACAGGGGGCGAACTAGCTATGGCTACACCTTC
>TRBV28|.|.|TRBJ1-4
CATTGATNEKLFF
TGTGCCACTACGGGGGCAACTAATGAAAAACTGTTTTTT
>TRBV10-1|.|TRBD2|TRBJ2-7
CASSGGTRSIDEQYF
TGCGCCAGCTCGGGGGGGACTAGGAGCATCGACGAGCAGTACTTC
>TRBV7-3|.|.|TRBJ2-1
CASSPRLGLENEQFF
TGTGCCAGCAGCCCCCGACTAGGTTTGGAAAATGAGCAGTTCTTC
>TRBV7-3|.|TRBD2|TRBJ2-1
CASSFYGTGLAGDEQFF
TGTGCCAGCAGCTTCTATGGAACGGGGCTAGCGGGAGACGAGCAGTTCTTC
>TRBV27|.|.|TRBJ1-4
CASSLAGGPNEKLFF
TGTGCCAGCAGTTTAGCGGGCGGACCTAATGAAAAACTGTTTTTT
>TRBV19|.|.|TRBJ2-5
CASSHTGRTQETQYF
TGTGCCAGTAGTCACACAGGGCGGACGCAAGAGACCCAGTACTTC
>TRBV27|.|.|TRBJ2-3
CASSSRRNSYTDTQYF
TGTGCCAGCAGTTCGCGGAGAAACTCCTACACAGATACGCAGTATTTT
>TRBV5-5|.|.|TRBJ1-1
CASSFLPRVGTEAFF
TGTGCCAGCAGCTTTTTACCGCGGGTAGGCACTGAAGCTTTCTTT
>TRBV9|.|.|TRBJ1-2
CASSVADYGYTF
TGTGCCAGCAGCGTAGCTGACTATGGCTACACCTTC
>TRBV12-5|.|TRBD1|TRBJ2-3
CASGLVLGGLTDTQYF
TGTGCTAGTGGTTTGGTACTAGGGGGCCTCACAGATACGCAGTATTTT
>TRBV7-9|.|TRBD1|TRBJ1-2
CASSSRQGAGSYGYTF
TGTGCCAGCAGCTCCCGACAGGGGGCCGGGAGCTATGGCTACACCTTC
>TRBV7-9|.|.|TRBJ2-2
CASSRQGYQSGELFF
TGTGCCAGCAGTCGGCAGGGGTATCAGTCCGGGGAGCTGTTTTTT
>TRBV5-8|once|TRBD1|TRBJ2-6
CASRVTGGGVLTF
TGTGCCAGCAGGGTTACAGGGGGCGGCGTCCTGACTTTC
>TRBV6-1|many|TRBD2|TRBJ2-2
CASSGLAGDHTGELFF
TGTGCCAGCAGTGGACTAGCGGGGGACCACACCGGGGAGCTGTTTTTT
>TRBV7-2|.|.|TRBJ1-3
CASSLRPGQQRSTIYF
TGTGCCAGCAGCCTACGCCCAGGACAGCAGAGGAGCACCATATATTTT
>TRBV3-1/TRBV3-2|.|.|TRBJ1-1
CASSQDRRETMNTEAFF
TGTGCCAGCAGCCAAGATAGGCGGGAAACTATGAACACTGAAGCTTTCTTT
>TRBV6-2/TRBV6-3|once|.|TRBJ2-2
CASSYSARAGTGELFF
TGTGCCAGCAGTTACTCGGCCAGAGCGGGCACCGGGGAGCTGTTTTTT
>TRBV19|once|TRBD1|TRBJ1-5
CASSIQSGGRQPQHF
TGTGCCAGTAGTATACAGTCAGGGGGCAGGCAGCCCCAGCATTTT
>TRBV10-3|.|.|TRBJ1-2
CAISDPTRAARAYGYTF
TGTGCCATCAGTGATCCTACCCGTGCGGCCAGGGCCTATGGCTACACCTTC